This T cell receptor beta chain was profiled in a study of T-cell memory formation after mild COVID-19. Points from the study as a whole: Of the contracting clones, CD4+ ones lay mainly in CM and EM, and CD8+ ones in EMRA.

Constant-segment primers and 5'RACE yielded cDNA libraries for TCR alpha and TCR beta, each carrying sample barcodes and UMIs. One entry per CDR3 protein, called by TCRdb with MiXCR from the 5' RACE reads. The top ten clones hold around 21% of a sample with 300,000 to 350,000 distinct CDR3 sequences, just under 20% of them seen once. This CDR3 is built from 16 residues. V was clipped by 5 bases and J by 1 base, with 17 bases between them. Germline values: CDR1 SEHNR, CDR2 FQNEAQ (reference sequence). Of note for this clonotype: Its specificity is unknown.

The receptor comes from a man between 18 and 35 years old who had mild COVID-19 (a few samples of this study predate the infection). Cell type and time point are not known. Sequenced material: PBMCs or a T cell subset sorted from them (not recorded which). The chain employs TRBV7-9 and TRBJ1-1; D call uncertain. CDR3 residues: CASSPRLGGENTEAFF. The CDR3 DNA reads as TGTGCCAGCAGCCCACGCCTCGGTGGGGAGAACACTGAAGCTTTCTTT.